One sample yielded the 19 T cell receptor beta chains listed below, sequenced in a study of T cells in women clearing cervical HPV infection. Data came from immunoSEQ multiplex PCR; TCRdb stores just in-frame clones and leaves some out. Its listing shows tens of thousands of clones. Sequencing was carried out using blood buffy coat. The receptors come from a woman between 18 and 75 years old with a cervical HPV16 infection that either progressed to CIN3+ or cleared (not recorded which).

With respect to this clone: The sequence runs out 3 residues before the end of the CDR3; the remainder is reconstructed from the germline J gene. The V call is TRBV10-1, the J call TRBJ2-1; TRBD2 agrees at 11 bases. The CDR3 spans 16 residues. Germline V CDR1 and CDR2: WNHNN, SYGVQD (reference sequence). V was pared by 5 bases and J by 3 bases, with 6 bases of the junction left unmatched. CDR3 amino acids: CASSYTSGSGYNEQFF. The CDR3 DNA, read in part, is TGCGCCAGCAGTTACACTAGCGGGAGCGGCTACAATGAG.

As concerns this clone: The CDR3 is cut off 3 residues early in the read; its end comes from the germline J gene. J is TRBJ2-3 and V is TRBV30; 8 bases align to TRBD1. CDR1 is GTSNPN and CDR2 is SVGIG in the germline V gene (reference sequence). The CDR3 has 15 amino acids. The covered CDR3 bases are TGTGCCTGGGCTTATGGACAGGGCGGAGATCAGCCG. As protein: CAWAYGQGGDQP. The whole CDR3 region reads CAWAYGQGGDQPQYF. Using reference TRBV30 and TRBJ2-3 for the parts outside the CDR3, the full variable domain is SQTIHQWPATLVQPVGSPLSLECTVEGTSNPNLYWYRQAAGRGLQLLFYSVGIGQISSEVPQNLSASRPQDRQFILSSKKLLLSDSGFYLCAWAYGQGGDQPQYFGPGTRLTVL.

This clone counts as medium-sized by frequency. The read ends 3 residues early relative to the CDR3; the germline J gene fills the gap. The chain is built from TRBV18 and TRBJ2-6; D might be TRBD1 (6 bases). CDR3 size: 17 residues. CDR1 KGHSH and CDR2 LQKENI come from the germline V gene. Deletions cut 3 bases from V and 4 bases from J, with 16 bases between. The CDR3 reads CASSPTATGSGANVLTF. The part of the CDR3 DNA that was read is TGTGCCAGCTCACCGACAGCCACAGGGTCGGGGGCCAACGTC.

About this clone: The CDR3 extends 3 residues past the end of the read, so its final part is completed from the germline J gene. The V gene is TRBV5-5, the J gene TRBJ1-2; perhaps TRBD1 as D (6 bases). CDR1 and CDR2 (germline): SGHKS, YYEKEE (reference sequence). V lost 6 bases, J lost 4 bases, and 13 bases lay in between. The CDR3 is 13 residues long. CDR3 amino acids: CASKAQGGYGYTF. Incomplete CDR3 DNA: TGTGCCAGCAAGGCACAGGGCGGCTATGGC.

Note on this clone: The missing CDR3 end, 3 residues past where the read stops, is filled in from the germline J gene. The chain carries TRBV18 and TRBJ2-1; 8 nucleotides line up with TRBD2. CDR1 is KGHSH, CDR2 LQKENI, per germline. The CDR3 consists of 15 residues. J gave up 4 bases and V 3 bases, and 5 bases lay outside the gene matches. The CDR3 DNA, read in part, is TGTGCCAGCTCACCCAGCGGGAGAAATTACAATGAG. It specifies CASSPSGRNYNE. The whole CDR3 protein is CASSPSGRNYNEQFF.

With regard to this clone: The missing CDR3 end, 3 residues past where the read stops, is filled in from the germline J gene. This chain uses TRBV6-4 with TRBJ2-1; D is unclear. V lost 6 bases and J lost 3, with 12 bases in between. Germline V gene data show CDR1 as MRHNA and CDR2 as SNTAGT. The CDR3 contains 14 residues. CDR3 in amino acids: CASRASSHYNEQFF. The sequenced part of the CDR3 DNA is TGTGCCAGCAGGGCTAGTTCCCACTACAATGAG.

Turning to this clone: Germline and junction disagree at one end, which may indicate a read error. The read stops 3 residues short of the end of the CDR3; the missing end is completed from the germline J gene. The chain links TRBV7-7 to TRBJ1-1; D uncertain. CDR3 length equals 13 residues. Germline V gives CDR1 SSHAT, CDR2 FNYEAQ (reference sequence). CDR3 sequence reads: CASSLTENTEAFF. CDR3 DNA, as far as it was read: TGTGCTAGCAGCTTAACAGAGAACACTGAA.

Concerning this clone: Read sequence stops 3 residues before the CDR3 end, and the germline J gene provides the missing end. The chain has TRBV6-2 or TRBV6-3 and TRBJ2-7; TRBD1 matches at 7 bases. The length of the CDR3 is 15 residues. V shed 6 bases and J 2 bases; nucleotides not matched to a gene: 10. The germline CDR1 and CDR2 sequences are MNHEY and SVGEGT. This CDR3 reads CASSPAGQAAYEQYF. The covered CDR3 bases are TGTGCCAGCAGCCCCGCTGGACAGGCCGCCTACGAG.

In regard to this clone: The CDR3 extends 3 residues past the end of the read, so its final part is completed from the germline J gene. The V gene is TRBV20-1, the J gene TRBJ2-7, with D possibly being TRBD2 (5 bases). CDR3 length: 14 residues. Germline V gives CDR1 DFQATT, CDR2 SNEGSKA (reference sequence). V shed 5 bases and J shed 2 bases, with 16 bases lying between them. The CDR3 bases that were read are TGCAGTGCTGACTATACCGGGAAGCCCTACGAG. Translated: CSADYTGKPYE. The whole CDR3 reads CSADYTGKPYEQYF.

With regard to this clone: The DNA ends 3 residues before the CDR3 does, and the rest of the CDR3 is filled in from the germline J gene. The rearrangement joins TRBV6-1 to TRBJ2-3, with 8 bases lining up with TRBD2. This CDR3 has 13 amino acids. Unmatched junction bases numbered 3, after V lost 7 bases and J lost 3 bases. Germline CDR1 is MNHNS and CDR2 is SASEGT. The CDR3 is CASIERETDTQYF. Incomplete CDR3 DNA: TGTGCCAGCATTGAGCGGGAGACAGATACG.

As concerns this clone: Coverage ceases 3 residues before the CDR3 finishes, and the germline J gene fills in the end. V and J are TRBV19 and TRBJ1-1, with 7 nucleotides matching TRBD1. Germline V gene data show CDR1 as LNHDA and CDR2 as SQIVND (reference sequence). CDR3 length: 12 amino acids. The DNA read from the CDR3 is TGTGCCAGTAGTAGGTTACAGGGGGAA. It encodes CASSRLQGE. The whole CDR3 is CASSRLQGEAFF.

Of note for this clone: From the germline J gene comes the end of the CDR3, since the read stops 3 residues before it. V gene TRBV7-9 combines with J gene TRBJ1-6; D call uncertain. V lost 5 bases and J lost 6, with 11 bases in between. Germline V gives CDR1 SEHNR, CDR2 FQNEAQ (reference sequence). This CDR3 has 14 residues. CDR3 loop: CASSDRVVNSPLHF. The sequenced CDR3 bases are TGTGCCAGCAGCGACCGGGTCGTTAATTCACCC.

Concerning this clone itself: The read ends 3 residues shy of where the CDR3 ends; the end is completed using the germline J gene. The sample carries other DNA sequences with the same CDR3. The chain uses TRBV18 and TRBJ1-2, with D hard to call. From germline, CDR1 is KGHSH and CDR2 LQKENI. The CDR3 covers 17 residues. CDR3 sequence reads: CASSLTQARESVDDYTF. The CDR3 DNA, read in part, is TGTGCCAGCTCACTCACCCAAGCGCGGGAGAGCGTCGACGAC.

With respect to this clone: The read terminates 3 residues ahead of where the CDR3 ends, so the germline J gene completes it. This rearrangement joins TRBV18 to TRBJ2-4, with D perhaps matching TRBD1 (6 bases). This CDR3 has 17 amino acids. Germline V gives CDR1 KGHSH, CDR2 LQKENI. The CDR3 loop reads CASSQAPTGHGNQPQYF. The covered CDR3 bases are TGTGCCAGCTCACAAGCTCCCACAGGGCACGGCAATCAGCCT. The full variable domain, its missing parts supplied by reference TRBV18 and TRBJ2-4, is NAGVMQNPRHLVRRRGQEARLRCSPMKGHSHVYWYRQLPEEGLKFMVYLQKENIIDESGMPKERFSAEFPKEGPSILRIQQVVRGDSAAYFCASSQAPTGHGNQPQYFGAGTRLSVL.

The CDR3 loop is CASTGASDEQYF. CDR3 bases read: TGTGCCAGCACAGGGGCGAGCGACGAG. The J gene is TRBJ2-7, the V gene TRBV2, with D possibly matching TRBD1 (6 bases). Coverage ceases 3 residues before the CDR3 finishes, and the germline J gene fills in the end. Trimming shortened V by 7 bases and J by 5 bases, and 12 bases separated the two germline ends. CDR1 and CDR2 (germline): SNHLY, FYNNEI. The CDR3 covers 12 residues.

A remark on this clone: The read falls 3 residues short of the CDR3 end, and the missing part is taken from the germline J gene. V and J are TRBV7-9 and TRBJ2-1; 8 nucleotides agree with TRBD2. The CDR3 length is 15 residues. Germline assignment: CDR1 SEHNR and CDR2 FQNEAQ (reference sequence). V dropped 6 bases and J dropped 2; count of bases not matched to a gene: 6. This CDR3 reads CASRGLGAPYNEQFF. The sequenced CDR3 bases are TGTGCCAGCAGGGGACTAGGGGCTCCCTACAATGAG.

As concerns this clone: A junction boundary mismatches the germline segment, possibly from a read error. The sequenced fragment ends 3 residues before the CDR3 boundary, so the rest is inferred from the germline J gene. This rearrangement joins TRBV7-9 to TRBJ2-1, with D maybe TRBD1 (6 bases). The CDR3 has 15 residues. Germline CDR1 is SEHNR and CDR2 is FQNEAQ (reference sequence). The CDR3 spells CASGLRAQGHNEQFF. The sequenced CDR3 bases are TGTGCCAGCGGCTTAAGGGCACAGGGTCACAATGAG.

Concerning this clone: The CDR3 end falls 3 residues outside the read, so it is completed with the germline J gene. The chain combines TRBV7-3 with TRBJ2-1, with TRBD2 as a possible D gene (6 bases). Germline V gene data show CDR1 as SGHTA and CDR2 as FQGTGA. The CDR3 runs to 15 residues. Between the trimmed V and J ends, which lost 1 base and 3 bases, there was a span of 10 bases. Partial CDR3 DNA: TGTGCCAGCAGCTTAAATCCAGCGGGCTACAATGAG. Translating gives CASSLNPAGYNE. The full CDR3 protein is CASSLNPAGYNEQFF.

A note on this clone: The observed sequence ends 3 residues before the CDR3 terminus, with the missing tail filled in from the germline J gene. This chain joins TRBV11-2 and TRBJ2-5, with D unresolved. Germline lookup yields CDR1 SGHAT and CDR2 FQNNGV. There are 12 residues in the CDR3. V lost 7 bases to trimming and J lost 7 bases, with 13 bases between them. The CDR3 sequence: CASNTFSGTQYF. CDR3 DNA, as far as it was read: TGTGCCAGCAACACGTTTTCAGGGACC. Variable domain in full (rest from reference TRBV11-2 and TRBJ2-5): EAGVAQSPRYKIIEKRQSVAFWCNPISGHATLYWYQQILGQGPKLLIQFQNNGVVDDSQLPKDRFSAERLKGVDSTLKIQPAKLEDSAVYLCASNTFSGTQYFGPGTRLLVL.